This T cell receptor (beta chain) was documented in a study of T cells of healthy individuals. V lost 1 base and J lost 5, with 3 bases in between. This CDR3 spans 12 amino acids. Per the germline V gene, CDR1 is MGHRA and CDR2 is YSYEKL. TCRdb reanalysed the 5' RACE reads using MiXCR and keeps one entry per CDR3 protein. The sample lists over 95,000 distinct CDR3 sequences, around 17% seen once, with 6% to 8% in the top ten. The V gene is TRBV4-1, the J gene TRBJ1-3; D remains unclear. This TCR derives from a human donor in good health. The CDR3 sequence: CASSQGRNTIYF. The CDR3 nucleotides are TGCGCCAGCAGCCAAGGAAGAAACACCATATATTTT.